This T cell receptor (beta chain) was captured by sequencing in a study of T cells after yellow fever vaccination. Study-wide background: SMART-Seq v4 Ultra Low Input handled preparation of low-cell-number fractions. Overall study findings and caveats: Abundant bulk-derived clonotypes could contaminate FACS-sorted repertoires. The CD4 and CD8 compartments had a small share of their clonotypes in common.

With 0 bases removed from V and 0 bases from J, the gap between germline ends came to 12 bases. CDR1 SGHRS and CDR2 YFSETQ come from the germline V gene. The CDR3 totals 17 residues. Synthesis of TCR cDNA relied on 5'RACE template switching, which attached a universal primer site and UMIs. TCRdb reprocessed the 5' RACE reads with MiXCR, giving one entry per CDR3 protein. The table has 200,000 to 300,000 distinct CDR3 sequences, 13% seen once; the top ten hold roughly 0.5%. Comments on this clonotype: Antigen: not known.

J is TRBJ2-2 and V is TRBV5-1; D is perhaps TRBD1 (6 bases). The sequence was obtained from a man in his thirties or forties who received the YFV17D yellow fever vaccine. Sample: CD4+ T cells sorted from PBMCs, taken 45 days after the yellow fever booster vaccination. The CDR3 nucleotides are TGCGCCAGCAGCTTGGTTGGACAGCTAGCGAACACCGGGGAGCTGTTTTTT. This gives the protein CASSLVGQLANTGELFF.